A selection of T cell receptor beta chains follows, all from one sample in a study of cytomegalovirus exposure and HLA in healthy donors. The protocol was immunoSEQ multiplex PCR, while the TCRdb copy is restricted to in-frame clones and leaves out a portion. The data hold 90,000 to 110,000 clones, with 83% observed a single time. The sequencing sample was made of PBMCs. These receptors came from a young man in good health and CMV-seronegative. Each CDR3 is given with its conserved first and last residue. Fields, in order: J gene, D gene, V gene, clone size, CDR3 DNA, CDR3 protein. D genes are given only for firm matches. Some rows have no size entry. The others give once, few or many, or a class for an expanded clone.

TRBJ2-3 | TRBD2 | TRBV15 | NA | TGTGCCACCAGCAGAGGAAGACTAGCGGGCAGCACAGATACGCAGTATTTT | CATSRGRLAGSTDTQYF
TRBJ2-2 | TRBD2 | TRBV4-3 | NA | TGCGCCAGCAGCCAGGGACTAGCGGGATCCACCGGGGAGCTGTTTTTT | CASSQGLAGSTGELFF
TRBJ1-1 | NA | TRBV25-1 | NA | TGTGCCAGCAGTGAATATCGGGGGGCTCTGAACACTGAAGCTTTCTTT | CASSEYRGALNTEAFF
TRBJ2-5 | NA | TRBV15 | NA | TGTGCCACCAGCAGATCTGTACTTTCCCAAGAGACCCAGTACTTC | CATSRSVLSQETQYF
TRBJ2-7 | NA | TRBV6-1 | NA | TGTGCCAGCAGTCCCGACAGACCTTTTAGCCACGAGCAGTACTTC | CASSPDRPFSHEQYF
TRBJ2-7 | TRBD1 | TRBV11-2 | NA | TGTGCCAGCAGCCTGGGGACAGGGATCTTCTACGAGCAGTACTTC | CASSLGTGIFYEQYF
TRBJ2-7 | NA | TRBV7-2 | NA | TGTGCCAGCAGCTTAATTCAGGGCCACGAGCAGTACTTC | CASSLIQGHEQYF
TRBJ2-2 | TRBD1 | TRBV7-9 | few | TGTGCCAGCAGCTCGGGACAGGGGAACACCGGGGAGCTGTTTTTT | CASSSGQGNTGELFF
TRBJ1-1 | NA | TRBV7-6 | NA | TGTGCCAGCAGCTTAGACAGGAACACTGAAGCTTTCTTT | CASSLDRNTEAFF
TRBJ2-2 | TRBD1 | TRBV11-3 | NA | TGTGCCAGCAGCTCCCAACAGGGGACCACCGGGGAGCTGTTTTTT | CASSSQQGTTGELFF
TRBJ2-3 | TRBD2 | TRBV6-1 | NA | TGTGCCAGCAGGTCAGCGGGAGAGGCAGATACGCAGTATTTT | CASRSAGEADTQYF
TRBJ2-5 | TRBD2 | TRBV30 | NA | TGTGCCTGGAGTGTACGGCGGGGGCAAGAGACCCAGTACTTC | CAWSVRRGQETQYF
TRBJ1-4 | TRBD1 | TRBV7-8 | NA | TGTGCCAGCAGCTTAGAGGCGATGACAGGGAATAATGAAAAACTGTTTTTT | CASSLEAMTGNNEKLFF
TRBJ2-7 | TRBD1 | TRBV4-1 | many | TGCGCCAGCAGCTACCGGGACAGACCCTACGAGCAGTACTTC | CASSYRDRPYEQYF
TRBJ2-5 | TRBD2 | TRBV7-2 | once | TGTGCCAGCAGCTTATGGGCCTCGGCGGGAGAGAGAGAGACCCAGTACTTC | CASSLWASAGERETQYF
TRBJ1-1 | NA | TRBV6-6 | NA | TGTGCCAGCAGTGTGGGCCCCCGAGCTTTCTTT | CASSVGPRAFF
TRBJ2-2 | TRBD1 | TRBV11-3 | NA | TGTGCCAGCAGCCCCGAGTCAGGGGGGAACACCGGGGAGCTGTTTTTT | CASSPESGGNTGELFF
TRBJ1-5 | NA | TRBV5-5 | NA | TGTGCCAGCAGCTGGGGGGGGATGAATCAGCCCCAGCATTTT | CASSWGGMNQPQHF
TRBJ1-4 | NA | TRBV18 | NA | TGTGCCAGCTCACCCCTAAATGAAAAACTGTTTTTT | CASSPLNEKLFF
TRBJ2-1 | TRBD2 | TRBV18 | NA | TGTGCCAGCTCACCACCGCTCGCGGGAGGAAACGGTGAGCAGTTCTTC | CASSPPLAGGNGEQFF
TRBJ2-7 | NA | TRBV20-1 | NA | TGCAGTGCCCTAGGGCAGGGCGAGCAGTACTTC | CSALGQGEQYF
TRBJ1-2 | TRBD1 | TRBV6-5 | NA | TGTGCCAGCAGTTTAAGGACAGGGCCGGCTAACTATGGCTACACCTTC | CASSLRTGPANYGYTF
TRBJ1-1 | NA | TRBV7-2 | NA | TGTGCCAGCAGCTCACAGTCGACTGAAGCTTTCTTT | CASSSQSTEAFF
TRBJ2-7 | NA | TRBV5-6 | NA | TGTGCCAGCAGCGGAGCCAACTTACGTGGGCAGTACTTC | CASSGANLRGQYF
TRBJ2-7 | TRBD2 | TRBV5-1 | few | TGCGCCAGCAGCTGGACTAGCGGAGCCTACGAGCAGTACTTC | CASSWTSGAYEQYF
TRBJ2-7 | TRBD1 | TRBV5-4 | NA | TGTGCCAGCAGCTCCATTGCCGGGACAGGGTCCTACGAGCAGTACTTC | CASSSIAGTGSYEQYF
TRBJ1-1 | NA | TRBV10-3 | NA | TGTGCCATCAGTGAGCCGCCGGGAGGGGTAAACACTGAAGCTTTCTTT | CAISEPPGGVNTEAFF
TRBJ1-1 | TRBD1 | TRBV2 | NA | TGTGCCAGCAAAAGACAGGGAAACACTGAAGCTTTCTTT | CASKRQGNTEAFF
TRBJ2-7 | TRBD2 | TRBV6-6 | NA | TGTGCCAGCACCCCAGGAGCGGGAGGGCCTAACGAGCAGTACTTC | CASTPGAGGPNEQYF
TRBJ2-7 | NA | TRBV25-1 | NA | TGTGCCAGCACTCAGGCCTACGAGCAGTACTTC | CASTQAYEQYF
TRBJ2-7 | TRBD1 | TRBV28 | NA | TGTGCCAGCAGTTCAGGACAGGGGGAGAGCGAGCAGTACTTC | CASSSGQGESEQYF
TRBJ2-4 | TRBD1 | TRBV7-2 | NA | TGTGCCAGCAGCTTAGATCCGGGACAGAGCATTCTAGCCAAAAACATTCAGTACTTC | CASSLDPGQSILAKNIQYF
TRBJ1-2 | TRBD1 | TRBV6-1 | NA | TGTGCCAGCATGGGACAGGTCTACTACTATGGCTACACCTTC | CASMGQVYYYGYTF
TRBJ1-2 | NA | TRBV27 | NA | TGTGCCAGCAGCCTAGACAGAGCTAACTATGGCTACACCTTC | CASSLDRANYGYTF
TRBJ2-7 | TRBD2 | TRBV28 | NA | TGTGCCAGCAGCCCGCGCGGGACTAGCGGGAGTAACGAGCAGTACTTC | CASSPRGTSGSNEQYF
TRBJ1-1 | NA | TRBV28 | NA | TGTGCCACCGACTGGGGGGGTGAGAACACTGAAGCTTTCTTT | CATDWGGENTEAFF
TRBJ1-1 | NA | TRBV5-1 | few | TGCGCCAGCCAAAGGGACATTCTCACTGAAGCTTTCTTT | CASQRDILTEAFF
TRBJ2-3 | TRBD1 | TRBV7-2 | NA | TGTGCCAGCAGTCCCAGACAGGGGGGGGACACAGATACGCAGTATTTT | CASSPRQGGDTDTQYF
TRBJ1-1 | TRBD1 | TRBV7-2 | NA | TGTGCCAGCAGCTTAGGCCGCCGGGACAGGGGGCTTTTTGAAGCTTTCTTT | CASSLGRRDRGLFEAFF
TRBJ2-7 | TRBD1 | TRBV6-5 | NA | TGTGCCAGCAGTTACCGCAGGACAGGGGCGGACGAGCAGTACTTC | CASSYRRTGADEQYF
TRBJ1-4 | NA | TRBV29-1 | NA | TGCAGCGTCCGGGGGGCTTATAATGAAAAACTGTTTTTT | CSVRGAYNEKLFF
TRBJ2-1 | TRBD2 | TRBV4-3 | few | TGCGCCAGCAGCCAAAGAATGGGACTAGCGGGAGATGAGCAGTTCTTC | CASSQRMGLAGDEQFF
TRBJ2-3 | NA | TRBV6-5 | few | TGTGCCAGCAGTTACGGGGGGAGAGGAGATACGCAGTATTTT | CASSYGGRGDTQYF
TRBJ1-1 | NA | TRBV11-2 | few | TGTGCCAGCAGCTTAGAGGGCTTGACTGAAGCTTTCTTT | CASSLEGLTEAFF
TRBJ2-4 | TRBD2 | TRBV5-1 | NA | TGCGCCAGCAGCTCGTTGGGAGGGGAATTAGGCATTCAGTACTTC | CASSSLGGELGIQYF
TRBJ1-1 | NA | TRBV7-3 | NA | TGTGCCAGCAGCTTAGCCAACGACAGAACAATGAACACTGAAGCTTTCTTT | CASSLANDRTMNTEAFF
TRBJ1-1 | NA | TRBV4-1 | NA | TGCGCCAGCAGCCGACCCCGGGAGGGGCGAAAAGCTTTCTTT | CASSRPREGRKAFF
TRBJ1-3 | TRBD1 | TRBV6-5 | NA | TGTGCCAGCAGTTACCAGACAGGGGATTCTGGAAACACCATATATTTT | CASSYQTGDSGNTIYF